Shown below are 23 T cell receptor beta chains from a single sample sequenced in a study of shared clonotypes between healthy human individuals. Libraries were prepared by immunoSEQ multiplex PCR; TCRdb keeps only in-frame clonotypes and omits some of them. The repertoire holds some 900,000 clones, with roughly 72% as singletons. The source material was memory CD4+ T cells sorted from blood. Stated subset: CD45RA-negative fraction. These receptors were obtained from a man aged 18 to 29 in good health.

The CDR3 region is CASSRTPVNGYTF. In DNA form, the CDR3 reads TGCGCCAGCAGCAGGACCCCGGTGAATGGCTACACCTTC. The gene calls are TRBV5-1 and TRBJ1-2; D is ambiguous. The CDR3 contains 13 residues. Germline-derived CDR1 and CDR2 are SGHRS and YFSETQ. V shed 4 bases and J shed 6 bases, with 13 bases lying between them.

V and J are TRBV4-2 and TRBJ2-1; possible D gene TRBD2, 5 bases. The CDR3 extends over 15 amino acids. The V gene lost 0 bases and the J gene lost 6 bases, with 12 bases spanning the gap. Looked up from germline, CDR1 is LGHNA and CDR2 is YNFKEQ. Written as DNA, the CDR3 is TGTGCCAGCAGCCAAGAATCCGGACTGTTCAATGAGCAGTTCTTC. Protein sequence: CASSQESGLFNEQFF.

V is TRBV10-3 and J is TRBJ1-5, with 7 bases fitting TRBD1. Germline V lookup: CDR1 ENHRY, CDR2 SYGVKD. V lost 4 bases and J lost 7; bases outside the gene matches: 7. There are 14 residues in the CDR3. CDR3 DNA: TGTGCCATCAGTGCCCCAGGGGGAGGCCAGCCCCAGCATTTT. Amino acid sequence: CAISAPGGGQPQHF.

The chain is built from TRBV10-3 and TRBJ1-5; D might be TRBD1 (6 bases). V was pared by 10 bases and J by 0 bases, with 22 bases between. This CDR3 has 17 amino acids. Germline V lookup: CDR1 ENHRY, CDR2 SYGVKD. CDR3: CATKNALDSYSNQPQHF. As DNA, the CDR3 is TGTGCCACGAAGAATGCTTTGGACAGCTATAGCAATCAGCCCCAGCATTTT.

The table lists this clone with a count of one. The chain couples TRBV9 to TRBJ1-2; a weak D match, TRBD1 (5 bases). CDR1 is SGDLS and CDR2 is YYNGEE in the germline V gene. Trimming pared 0 bases from V and 4 bases from J, leaving 7 bases between. The CDR3 covers 13 residues. The CDR3 sequence is CASSVGTGYGYTF. The DNA of the CDR3 is TGTGCCAGCAGCGTAGGTACAGGCTATGGCTACACCTTC.

The V and J genes are TRBV4-3 and TRBJ2-7; 7 nucleotides match TRBD2. CDR1 and CDR2 (germline): LGHNA, YSLEER. With 0 bases clipped from V and 5 bases from J, the junction kept 7 bases outside the gene matches. There are 15 residues in the CDR3. The DNA of the CDR3 is TGCGCCAGCAGCCAAGAGGTGGGAGGGCCCAACGAGCAGTACTTC. The encoded protein is CASSQEVGGPNEQYF.

This clone was seen a few times. This likely stems from a read error, as it lies one base from a far larger clone. Other DNA sequences within the sample encode an identical CDR3. CDR3 nucleotides: TGTGCCAGCTCAGCTGGGACGGACTATGGCTACACCTTC. Translated: CASSAGTDYGYTF. V is TRBV18 and J is TRBJ1-2; a weak D match, TRBD1 (5 bases). The CDR3 extends over 13 amino acids. Germline CDR1 and CDR2: KGHSH and LQKENI. V lost 5 bases to trimming and J lost 3 bases, with 10 bases between them. The full variable domain, its missing parts supplied by reference TRBV18 and TRBJ1-2, is NAGVMQNPRHLVRRRGQEARLRCSPMKGHSHVYWYRQLPEEGLKFMVYLQKENIIDESGMPKERFSAEFPKEGPSILRIQQVVRGDSAAYFCASSAGTDYGYTFGSGTRLTVV.

This sequence joins TRBV5-4 and TRBJ1-2; no definite D call. Per the germline V gene, CDR1 is SGHNT and CDR2 is YYREEE (reference sequence). V lost 4 bases, J lost 2 bases, and 6 bases lay in between. The CDR3 has 12 amino acids. CDR3 region: CASSPLNYGYTF. CDR3 bases: TGTGCCAGCAGCCCCCTCAACTATGGCTACACCTTC.

The rearrangement joins TRBV27 to TRBJ1-4; 7 bases are shared with TRBD1. V shed 5 bases, J shed 7 bases, and the junction held 7 bases outside the gene matches. Looked up from germline, CDR1 is MNHEY and CDR2 is SMNVEV (reference sequence). There are 14 residues in the CDR3. The CDR3 sequence is CASSPRQGREKLFF. The DNA for the CDR3 is TGTGCCAGCAGTCCTCGACAGGGACGTGAAAAACTGTTTTTT. The full variable domain, completed using reference TRBV27 and TRBJ1-4, is EAQVTQNPRYLITVTGKKLTVTCSQNMNHEYMSWYRQDPGLGLRQIYYSMNVEVTDKGDVPEGYKVSRKEKRNFPLILESPSPNQTSLYFCASSPRQGREKLFFGSGTQLSVL.

The rearrangement joins TRBV6-5 to TRBJ1-1; the match to TRBD1 covers 8 bases. CDR3 length equals 14 residues. The V and J ends lost 6 bases and 5 bases, in that order; junction bases with no gene match: 8. CDR1 and CDR2 from the germline V gene are MNHEY and SVGAGI. Written as DNA, the CDR3 is TGTGCCAGCAGCCGGGGACAGGCGGGGACTGAAGCTTTCTTT. Protein sequence: CASSRGQAGTEAFF.

The chain uses TRBV10-3 and TRBJ1-5, with 8 nucleotides matching TRBD1. The CDR3 sequence is 15 residues long. With 3 bases clipped from V and 1 base from J, the junction kept 2 bases outside the gene matches. The V gene's germline CDR1 is ENHRY and CDR2 SYGVKD. The CDR3 DNA follows: TGTGCCATCAGTGAAAGGGACAGGAGCAATCAGCCCCAGCATTTT. It yields the protein CAISERDRSNQPQHF.

The chain recombines TRBV28 with TRBJ1-2; D unclear. Germline V gene data show CDR1 as MDHEN and CDR2 as SYDVKM. Deletions cut 1 base from V and 4 bases from J, with 13 bases between. The CDR3 covers 15 residues. The CDR3 loop reads CASSLSVGSGYGYTF. The CDR3 region has the DNA TGTGCCAGCAGTTTATCAGTGGGCTCGGGCTATGGCTACACCTTC.

The V gene is TRBV7-2, the J gene TRBJ2-5; 7 nucleotides match TRBD2. The germline V gene has CDR1 SGHTA and CDR2 FQGNSA. CDR3 length equals 16 residues. V lost 2 bases, J lost 1 base, and 7 bases stayed unmatched. The CDR3 protein is CASSLTLAEGQETQYF. CDR3 sequence (DNA): TGTGCCAGCAGCTTAACCCTAGCGGAGGGCCAAGAGACCCAGTACTTC. Full variable domain (missing parts from reference TRBV7-2 and TRBJ2-5): GAGVSQSPSNKVTEKGKDVELRCDPISGHTALYWYRQSLGQGLEFLIYFQGNSAPDKSGLPSDRFSAERTGGSVSTLTIQRTQQEDSAVYLCASSLTLAEGQETQYFGPGTRLLVL.

The chain has TRBV11-2 and TRBJ2-5, with TRBD2 identical over 8 bases. This CDR3 has 14 amino acids. The germline CDR1 and CDR2 sequences are SGHAT and FQNNGV. The V and J ends lost 3 bases and 5 bases, in that order; junction bases with no gene match: 5. The CDR3 coding sequence is TGTGCCAGCAGCTTCCAGCGGGGGATGGAGACCCAGTACTTC. This translates into CASSFQRGMETQYF. The variable domain in full, completed from reference TRBV11-2 and TRBJ2-5, reads EAGVAQSPRYKIIEKRQSVAFWCNPISGHATLYWYQQILGQGPKLLIQFQNNGVVDDSQLPKDRFSAERLKGVDSTLKIQPAKLEDSAVYLCASSFQRGMETQYFGPGTRLLVL.

The J gene is TRBJ2-5, the V gene TRBV14; possibly TRBD2 for D (5 bases). The V and J ends lost 4 bases and 9 bases respectively, with 18 bases between them. Per germline, CDR1 SGHDN and CDR2 FVKESK. This CDR3 has 14 residues. The CDR3 coding sequence is TGTGCCAGCAGCCCTACACTCTCAAGACTACCCCAGTACTTC. Amino acids: CASSPTLSRLPQYF.

This clone has a single count. The V call is TRBV11-1, the J call TRBJ2-5; maybe TRBD1 (5 bases). Trimming removed 4 bases from V and 2 bases from J, with 8 bases in between. The CDR3 is made up of 13 amino acids. CDR1 and CDR2 (germline): SGHAT, FQDESV (reference sequence). CDR3 loop: CASSWGMQETQYF. The CDR3 region has the DNA TGTGCCAGCAGCTGGGGCATGCAAGAGACCCAGTACTTC. Full variable domain (missing parts from reference TRBV11-1 and TRBJ2-5): EAEVAQSPRYKITEKSQAVAFWCDPISGHATLYWYRQILGQGPELLVQFQDESVVDDSQLPKDRFSAERLKGVDSTLKIQPAELGDSAMYLCASSWGMQETQYFGPGTRLLVL.

This chain joins TRBV4-2 and TRBJ1-5; D remains unclear. V lost 0 bases to trimming and J lost 6 bases, with 9 bases between them. CDR1 LGHNA and CDR2 YNFKEQ come from the germline V gene. This CDR3 contains 14 residues. CDR3 residues: CASSQEVGPQPQHF. CDR3 nucleotide sequence: TGTGCCAGCAGCCAAGAGGTAGGGCCTCAGCCCCAGCATTTT.

V is TRBV6-1 and J is TRBJ2-7; 10 positions agree with TRBD2. Germline CDR1 MNHNS, CDR2 SASEGT. The junction had 10 bases not matched to a gene; V was cut back by 5 bases and J by 6 bases. The CDR3 has 15 residues. The CDR3 reads CASSQSGRAYREQYF. CDR3 coding DNA: TGTGCCAGCAGTCAGAGCGGGAGGGCCTATCGCGAGCAGTACTTC.

This chain connects TRBV4-3 to TRBJ2-2, with 7 bases that match TRBD1. CDR3 length equals 16 residues. CDR1 LGHNA and CDR2 YSLEER come from the germline V gene. V gave up 4 bases and J gave up 0 bases; unmatched junction bases: 5. Here the CDR3 DNA reads TGCGCCAGCAGCCTCAGGGACAGTTCGAACACCGGGGAGCTGTTTTTT. Its translation is CASSLRDSSNTGELFF.

The chain carries TRBV14 and TRBJ2-5, with 9 positions matching TRBD2. From germline, CDR1 is SGHDN and CDR2 FVKESK. Trimming removed 3 bases from V and 9 bases from J; junction bases left unmatched: 8. The CDR3 has 14 residues. CDR3 in amino acids: CASSQAGGPLAQYF. CDR3 bases: TGTGCCAGCAGCCAGGCGGGAGGGCCTCTGGCCCAGTACTTC.

The V call is TRBV10-1, the J call TRBJ1-1; no firm D call. CDR1 is WNHNN, CDR2 SYGVQD, per germline (reference sequence). V dropped 3 bases and J dropped 7 bases, with 12 bases sitting between them. The CDR3 contains 13 residues. The CDR3 bases are TGCGCCAGCAGTGACCCAAACATGGTTGAAGCTTTCTTT. Translated: CASSDPNMVEAFF.

The gene calls are TRBV30 and TRBJ2-7, with D unresolved. From germline, CDR1 is GTSNPN and CDR2 SVGIG (reference sequence). This CDR3 region has 13 residues. Trimming removed 4 bases from V and 0 bases from J, with 10 bases in between. The CDR3 region has the DNA TGTGCCTGGAAACGGGCAAGCTCCTACGAGCAGTACTTC. Translation gives CAWKRASSYEQYF.

The gene calls are TRBV7-9 and TRBJ1-4; a possible D gene is TRBD1 (6 bases). The CDR3 length is 16 residues. Germline CDR1 SEHNR, CDR2 FQNEAQ (reference sequence). V was shortened by 5 bases and J by 0 bases, with 13 bases between the two germline ends. The CDR3 coding sequence is TGTGCCAGCAGCCCCTTAGGACAGTCAACTAATGAAAAACTGTTTTTT. Residues: CASSPLGQSTNEKLFF.